This T cell receptor beta chain is from a study of blood T cell repertoires in COVID-19. Study-wide context: The study drew acute and convalescent COVID-19 samples from the United States, Italy and Spain. T cells, B-cell-depleted T cells, or PBMCs supplied cDNA or gDNA.

Seattle participants joined during active infection and were tracked over time. The germline gives CDR1 KGHSH, CDR2 LQKENI. The CDR3 runs to 14 residues. Trimming removed 0 bases at V and 3 bases at J, with 9 bases between. Methods used by the authors: From reference gene primer amplification, estimates of nucleated cell counts were derived. The data were produced by immunoSEQ multiplex PCR, yet TCRdb's version contains in-frame clones alone and is incomplete. V and J calls plus clone size are reproduced from that table; the DNA served to infer D and trimming. Of over 95,000 clones in the sample, 85% were seen once.

The material sequenced was peripheral blood. This receptor was taken from a woman aged 55-70 years with COVID-19, enrolled during active disease. This chain joins TRBV18 and TRBJ2-7, with D perhaps TRBD1 (6 bases). The DNA of the CDR3 is TGTGCCAGCTCACCACCCGGACAGTACTACGAGCAGTACTTC. This sequence encodes CASSPPGQYYEQYF.